These 18 T cell receptor beta chains originate from one sample sequenced in a study of OX40 agonist ivuxolimab in advanced cancers. The repertoire was sequenced with immunoSEQ multiplex PCR; TCRdb's copy has only in-frame clones and lacks some. In the table there are about 80,000 clones, just under 85% of which are singletons. This specimen consisted of CD4+ or CD8+ T cells sorted from blood, obtained in a trial of the OX40 agonist ivuxolimab. The receptor source for this set is an adult with an advanced solid tumor such as melanoma, head and neck, liver or kidney cancer.

The V gene is TRBV20-1, the J gene TRBJ1-5; TRBD1 matches at 8 bases. Germline lookup yields CDR1 DFQATT and CDR2 SNEGSKA (reference sequence). The CDR3 covers 11 residues. V lost 6 bases and J lost 12; bases outside the gene matches: 7. The CDR3 bases are TGCAGTGCGGGGGGGACAGGCGTCCAGCATTTT. This translates into CSAGGTGVQHF.

This clone has just one count. This sequence joins TRBV5-4 and TRBJ1-6, with 8 bases identical to TRBD1. With V trimmed by 1 base and J by 7 bases, 1 base remained unmatched. The CDR3 consists of 14 residues. Germline lookup yields CDR1 SGHNT and CDR2 YYREEE (reference sequence). The CDR3 coding sequence is TGTGCCAGCAGCTTGAGACAGGGGAATTCACCCCTCCACTTT. It encodes CASSLRQGNSPLHF.

The CDR3 spells CASSAGVEIGGYTF. The CDR3 DNA sequence: TGTGCCAGCAGTGCGGGTGTGGAGATCGGCGGCTACACCTTC. The chain recombines TRBV6-5 with TRBJ1-2, with D hard to call. Trimming removed 5 bases from V and 8 bases from J, with 18 bases in between. Germline V lookup: CDR1 MNHEY, CDR2 SVGAGI. The CDR3 has 14 residues.

This chain joins TRBV5-6 and TRBJ2-6, with D perhaps TRBD1 (5 bases). Germline lookup yields CDR1 SGHDT and CDR2 YYEEEE. The V gene lost 3 bases and the J gene lost 0 bases, with 7 bases spanning the gap. This CDR3 is built from 15 residues. The CDR3 reads CASSSQGSGANVLTF. CDR3 nucleotides: TGTGCCAGCAGCTCCCAGGGCTCTGGGGCCAACGTCCTGACTTTC.

The chain couples TRBV11-2 to TRBJ2-6; D is uncertain. This CDR3 spans 15 amino acids. The germline gives CDR1 SGHAT, CDR2 FQNNGV. With 3 bases removed from V and 2 bases from J, the gap between germline ends came to 8 bases. The CDR3 loop reads CASSLMWAGANVLTF. The CDR3 DNA reads as TGTGCCAGCAGCTTGATGTGGGCTGGGGCCAACGTCCTGACTTTC.

The chain recombines TRBV4-1 with TRBJ2-1; D is unresolved. CDR1 MGHRA and CDR2 YSYEKL come from the germline V gene. Deletions cut 3 bases from V and 4 bases from J, with 10 bases between. The CDR3 length is 14 residues. This CDR3 reads CASSQANSYNEQFF. The DNA for the CDR3 is TGCGCCAGCAGCCAGGCCAATAGTTACAATGAGCAGTTCTTC.

This clone turned up a few times. The chain is built from TRBV6-5 and TRBJ2-1; 14 nucleotides match TRBD2. The CDR3 covers 14 residues. V was pared by 4 bases and J by 9 bases, with 2 bases of the junction left unmatched. Germline V lookup: CDR1 MNHEY, CDR2 SVGAGI. The CDR3 protein is CASSSGTSGGEQFF. The CDR3 DNA reads TGTGCCAGCAGTTCCGGGACTAGCGGGGGTGAGCAGTTCTTC.

The chain's CDR3 is CASSASYEQYF. The CDR3 DNA follows: TGTGCCAGCAGCGCCAGCTACGAGCAGTACTTC. This chain links TRBV7-9 with TRBJ2-7; D is unresolved. Germline V lookup: CDR1 SEHNR, CDR2 FQNEAQ (reference sequence). The CDR3 extends over 11 amino acids. Trimming removed 5 bases at V and 3 bases at J, with 5 bases between.

This sequence joins TRBV7-2 and TRBJ2-7, with 9 bases that match TRBD1. The V segment lost 3 bases and the J segment 2 bases; nucleotides outside the gene matches: 2. Per the germline V gene, CDR1 is SGHTA and CDR2 is FQGNSA. This CDR3 has 14 residues. The CDR3 sequence: CASSLDRGPYEQYF. The DNA for the CDR3 is TGTGCCAGCAGCTTGGACAGGGGACCCTACGAGCAGTACTTC.

This sequence joins TRBV30 and TRBJ2-1; maybe TRBD1 (6 bases). Germline V lookup: CDR1 GTSNPN, CDR2 SVGIG (reference sequence). V dropped 3 bases and J dropped 5 bases, with 17 bases sitting between them. The CDR3 loop spans 15 amino acids. As DNA, the CDR3 is TGTGCCTGGAGCGCGGACAGAGAGCTAAACAATGAGCAGTTCTTC. Translated: CAWSADRELNNEQFF.

The J gene is TRBJ1-6, the V gene TRBV30, with D uncertain. There are 16 residues in the CDR3. V was cut by 5 bases and J by 2 bases, with 16 bases left in between. CDR1 GTSNPN and CDR2 SVGIG come from the germline V gene (reference sequence). Here the CDR3 DNA reads TGTGCCTGGTACCCAGGAGGGTACACCTATAATTCACCCCTCCACTTT. Amino acids: CAWYPGGYTYNSPLHF.

In DNA, the CDR3 is TGTGCCAGCAGTTCAATCACTGAAGCTTTCTTT. It yields the protein CASSSITEAFF. The V and J genes are TRBV6-6 and TRBJ1-1, with D hard to call. There are 11 residues in the CDR3. V shed 4 bases and J shed 4 bases, with 4 bases lying between them. The germline V gene has CDR1 MNHNY and CDR2 SVGAGI (reference sequence).

This clone was seen more than once but under ten times. The chain links TRBV4-3 to TRBJ1-6; no clear D gene. V lost 0 bases and J 8 bases, leaving 5 bases between the germline ends. Per the germline V gene, CDR1 is LGHNA and CDR2 is YSLEER. CDR3 length: 13 residues. The CDR3 loop reads CASSQEADSPLHF. The CDR3 bases are TGCGCCAGCAGCCAAGAGGCGGATTCACCCCTCCACTTT.

The gene calls are TRBV6-5 and TRBJ2-7; tentatively, D is TRBD1 (6 bases). This CDR3 spans 12 amino acids. Per germline, CDR1 MNHEY and CDR2 SVGAGI. The V gene lost 7 bases and the J gene lost 7 bases, with 14 bases spanning the gap. CDR3 in amino acids: CASTQGRGEQYF. The CDR3 DNA is TGTGCCAGCACCCAGGGGAGAGGTGAGCAGTACTTC.

The V gene is TRBV5-1, the J gene TRBJ1-2; 7 positions agree with TRBD1. The germline V gene encodes CDR1 SGHRS and CDR2 YFSETQ. This CDR3 contains 15 residues. Trimming at V came to 3 bases and at J to 8 bases, leaving 13 bases not matched to a gene. CDR3 DNA: TGCGCCAGCAGCTCCACGACAGGGACCATAGGGGGCTACACCTTC. It specifies CASSSTTGTIGGYTF.

The rearrangement joins TRBV2 to TRBJ2-3; 8 nucleotides match TRBD2. The CDR3 has 14 amino acids. The J segment lost 0 bases and the V segment lost 6 bases, leaving 2 bases of the junction unmatched. Germline assignment: CDR1 SNHLY and CDR2 FYNNEI. The CDR3 loop reads CASRASGSTDTQYF. DNA for the CDR3: TGTGCCAGCAGGGCTAGCGGGAGCACAGATACGCAGTATTTT.

The V and J genes are TRBV28 and TRBJ2-5, with a possible D match to TRBD2 (6 bases). Trimming shortened V by 3 bases and J by 3 bases, and 11 bases separated the two germline ends. Germline CDR1 and CDR2: MDHEN and SYDVKM. The CDR3 has 14 residues. This CDR3 reads CASSLDRGKETQYF. The CDR3 region has the DNA TGTGCCAGCAGTTTGGACCGGGGGAAAGAGACCCAGTACTTC.

This clone was found a few times. The J gene is TRBJ2-2, the V gene TRBV7-9; no definite D call. V lost 4 bases and J 1 base, leaving 10 bases between the germline ends. The CDR3 has 15 residues. Germline CDR1 and CDR2: SEHNR and FQNEAQ (reference sequence). This CDR3 reads CASSSFVGNTGELFF. The CDR3 coding sequence is TGTGCCAGCAGCTCGTTCGTCGGGAACACCGGGGAGCTGTTTTTT.